This T cell receptor beta chain emerged from a study of CD8+ T cells in alopecia areata. Treatment defined: oral pan-JAK inhibitor, 5-10 mg twice daily. TCR sequencing used cDNA made by reverse transcription of extracted RNA. The assay was immunoSEQ multiplex PCR, and TCRdb's table has in-frame clones only and misses some. In the table there are over 120,000 clones, 50% to 65% of which are singletons. The source material was CD8+ T cells sorted from blood, sampled at week 4, from a patient treated with tofacitinib. The sequence derives from a human donor with alopecia areata.

The CDR3, as DNA: TGTGCCAGCAGCTTAGGATCAGACCTCCTCGAGCAGTACTTC. Amino acids: CASSLGSDLLEQYF. The V gene is TRBV13, the J gene TRBJ2-7; no reliable D call. Germline V lookup: CDR1 PRHDT, CDR2 FYEKMQ (reference sequence). This CDR3 is built from 14 residues. Trimming left V 0 bases short and J 6 bases short, with 12 bases between.